Listed below are T cell receptor beta chains from one sample, sequenced in a study of T cells in Graves' hyperthyroidism and ophthalmopathy. MiXCR, run by TCRdb on the multiplex PCR reads, gives a single entry per CDR3 protein. The table has 89,000 or so distinct CDR3 sequences, roughly 37% seen once. Sequencing was performed on peripheral blood or thyroid tissue (not recorded which). The source is a woman under 40 with Graves' hyperthyroidism. CDR3s leave out the opening cysteine and the closing phenylalanine or tryptophan.

TRBV10-3	TRBJ2-5	AISERLAGGETQY
TRBV5-5	TRBJ1-6	ASSGWTGANSPLH
TRBV4-2	TRBJ2-3	ASSQDLGPRADTQY
TRBV6-5	TRBJ2-7	ASSESGTSGSSYEQY
TRBV15	TRBJ1-1	ATSSSPGLNTEAF
TRBV28	TRBJ2-7	ASRRRLAGNYEQY
TRBV5-1	TRBJ2-5	ASSQERVGNTQY
TRBV5-1	TRBJ2-3	ASSPSGERTDTQY
TRBV20-1	TRBJ2-3	SAGGLAGMVDTQY
TRBV15	TRBJ2-3	ATSRDIAGVADTRY
TRBV12-3/TRBV12-4	TRBJ2-5	ASSGLAAETQY
TRBV5-1	TRBJ1-1	ASSLARTDTEAF
TRBV10-3	.	AIRLTSDRFYEQY
TRBV5-1	TRBJ2-3	ASSLTSGRYTDTQY
TRBV7-2	TRBJ2-5	ASSLWGTGVGLEEIQY
TRBV7-3	TRBJ1-1	ASSFGETTGEGGEAF
TRBV20-1	TRBJ2-2	SAKRTGWSGELF
TRBV15	TRBJ2-5	ATSSWLGEETQY
TRBV10-3	TRBJ1-4	AIRGSDGEKLF
TRBV11-3	TRBJ2-2	ASKFSRNTGELF
TRBV5-5	TRBJ1-2	ASSGWTGVHGYT
TRBV28	TRBJ1-5	ASRPSDRGSNQPQH
TRBV20-1	TRBJ2-5	SPPVLGGAEAQY
TRBV18	TRBJ1-1	ASSPRTGQLAYTEAF
TRBV7-8	TRBJ2-2	ASSFTRPSGIIANTGELF
TRBV2	TRBJ2-2	ASRAGQFTGELF
TRBV2	TRBJ1-5	ASSAGPGGARGPQH
TRBV2	TRBJ1-6	ASGRGRGNSPLH
TRBV9	TRBJ1-3	ASSVTGSPGNTIY